Presented here are 28 T cell receptor beta chains from one specimen sequenced in a study of beta chain features in type 1 diabetes. Their specific antigens are unknown. Findings and caveats of the study: All four CD4+ subsets from Type 1 diabetes patients carried moderately but significantly shorter TCRB CDR3s.

Reverse transcription of all isolated RNA meant that expressed TCRB transcripts were sequenced. Method: immunoSEQ multiplex PCR; TCRdb's copy keeps in-frame clones and lacks some. This table holds more than 250,000 clones, roughly 20% found once. Source material: naive CD4+ T cells from blood. Receptors originate from a woman aged 40 to 50 with type 1 diabetes.

There are a few counts of this clone. The chain recombines TRBV5-6 with TRBJ2-6; a weak D match, TRBD2 (6 bases). CDR3 length: 17 amino acids. Germline V gene data show CDR1 as SGHDT and CDR2 as YYEEEE. The V gene lost 3 bases and the J gene lost 0 bases, with 13 bases spanning the gap. The CDR3 coding sequence is TGTGCCAGCAGCTCTCCCCCGGGGGACTCTGGGGCCAACGTCCTGACTTTC. As protein: CASSSPPGDSGANVLTF.

The chain couples TRBV5-1 to TRBJ2-2; D is uncertain. The ends were cut back, 0 bases at V and 4 bases at J, with 7 bases in the middle. The CDR3 has 14 residues. Germline V gene sequence: CDR1 SGHRS, CDR2 YFSETQ. Here the CDR3 reads CASSLGLSTGELFF. The CDR3, as DNA: TGCGCCAGCAGCTTGGGACTCTCCACCGGGGAGCTGTTTTTT.

This clone was seen more than once but under ten times. The same CDR3 is also encoded by other DNA sequences in this sample. The rearrangement links TRBV29-1 to TRBJ1-4, with 9 bases that match TRBD1. This CDR3 is built from 13 residues. V lost 6 bases to trimming and J lost 5 bases; unmatched junction nucleotides: 4. The germline CDR1 and CDR2 sequences are SQVTM and ANQGSEA. The CDR3 DNA reads as TGCAGCGTACCCGGGACAGGGAATGAAAAACTGTTTTTT. Translating it yields CSVPGTGNEKLFF.

V usage is TRBV7-9 and J usage is TRBJ2-4; 7 bases line up with TRBD1. Germline V gene sequence: CDR1 SEHNR, CDR2 FQNEAQ (reference sequence). The CDR3 extends over 12 amino acids. V shed 11 bases and J 7 bases; nucleotides not matched to a gene: 8. Written as DNA, the CDR3 is TGTGCCGGTCAGGGACAGAGGAACATTCAGTACTTC. Translation: CAGQGQRNIQYF.

This clone was found a few times. The V call is TRBV19, the J call TRBJ2-2; D is perhaps TRBD2 (5 bases). Per germline, CDR1 LNHDA and CDR2 SQIVND (reference sequence). The CDR3 length is 12 residues. V gave up 8 bases and J gave up 3 bases, with 7 bases separating them. CDR3 DNA: TGTGCCAGTCGGGATTACACCGGGGAGCTGTTTTTT. This translates into CASRDYTGELFF.

This clone came up a few times. The chain carries TRBV29-1 and TRBJ2-3, with a possible D match to TRBD2 (6 bases). The germline V gene encodes CDR1 SQVTM and CDR2 ANQGSEA. Trimming stripped 6 bases from V and 1 base from J, with 14 bases between. The CDR3 is 14 residues long. CDR3 loop: CSVPPPGGTDTQYF. DNA for the CDR3: TGCAGCGTCCCGCCACCGGGAGGCACAGATACGCAGTATTTT.

DNA of the CDR3: TGTGCCAGCAGCTTAGCCTTGGGAGATGGCTACACCTTC. Its translation is CASSLALGDGYTF. The V and J genes are TRBV11-1 and TRBJ1-2; no firm D call. The CDR3 has 13 amino acids. Trimming removed 0 bases from V and 6 bases from J, with 8 bases in between. Per the germline V gene, CDR1 is SGHAT and CDR2 is FQDESV (reference sequence).

V and J are TRBV7-9 and TRBJ1-5; 11 bases map to TRBD1. The CDR3 covers 18 residues. Per the germline V gene, CDR1 is SEHNR and CDR2 is FQNEAQ (reference sequence). Trimming took 5 bases from V and 7 from J; bases not matched to a gene: 16. The CDR3 coding sequence is TGTGCCAGCAGCAAATTAACCGGGACAGGGGGTCTCGGCCAGCCCCAGCATTTT. It yields the protein CASSKLTGTGGLGQPQHF.

The table lists this clone with a few counts. The chain employs TRBV29-1 and TRBJ2-1; 13 bases line up with TRBD2. Germline values: CDR1 SQVTM, CDR2 ANQGSEA. V lost 6 bases to trimming and J lost 4 bases; unmatched junction nucleotides: 15. The CDR3 covers 18 residues. The CDR3 DNA reads TGCAGCGTCAGTCCGGGACTAGCGGGATGGGGGGATTACAATGAGCAGTTCTTC. Translating gives CSVSPGLAGWGDYNEQFF.

This clone showed up just a few times. The chain couples TRBV4-2 to TRBJ2-3; 7 bases match TRBD1. V trimming: 0 bases; J trimming: 1 base; junction bases outside the gene matches: 13. Germline lookup yields CDR1 LGHNA and CDR2 YNFKEQ. The CDR3 runs to 19 residues. DNA for the CDR3: TGTGCCAGCAGCCAAGATCTCGGAGACAGGGTCGGCGGCACAGATACGCAGTATTTT. Translation gives CASSQDLGDRVGGTDTQYF.

The V and J genes are TRBV15 and TRBJ2-6, with TRBD2 identical over 7 bases. The CDR3 extends over 16 amino acids. After removal of 1 base from V and 2 bases from J, the junction contained 2 bases not matched to a gene. Germline CDR1 is LNHNV and CDR2 is YYDKDF (reference sequence). The CDR3 loop is CATSRAGGAGANVLTF. DNA for the CDR3: TGTGCCACCAGCAGAGCGGGGGGAGCTGGGGCCAACGTCCTGACTTTC.

The chain has TRBV6-4 and TRBJ2-3; 10 bases are shared with TRBD2. This CDR3 has 17 amino acids. With V trimmed by 2 bases and J by 1 base, 6 bases remained unmatched. Germline lookup yields CDR1 MRHNA and CDR2 SNTAGT. The CDR3 DNA reads TGTGCCAGCAGTGACACTTGGACTAGCGGAGGCACAGATACGCAGTATTTT. Protein product: CASSDTWTSGGTDTQYF.

The V call is TRBV28, the J call TRBJ1-2; 8 bases match TRBD1. Per germline, CDR1 MDHEN and CDR2 SYDVKM. The CDR3 has 17 amino acids. J was trimmed by 7 bases and V by 3 bases; bases with no gene match: 16. The CDR3, as DNA: TGTGCCAGCAGTTTCCGGACAGGGAAGGGGAATACGCGTGGCTACACCTTC. It specifies CASSFRTGKGNTRGYTF.

The chain combines TRBV5-1 with TRBJ2-1; tentatively, D is TRBD2 (6 bases). The CDR3 extends over 17 amino acids. Trimming stripped 0 bases from V and 7 bases from J, with 20 bases between. Germline V gene lookup returns CDR1 SGHRS and CDR2 YFSETQ. DNA of the CDR3: TGCGCCAGCAGCTTGGGCCGCGGGGCGGGAAGAGGGAATGAGCAGTTCTTC. Translated, it gives CASSLGRGAGRGNEQFF.

The chain links TRBV10-3 to TRBJ2-2; a weak D match, TRBD1 (5 bases). In germline, CDR1 is ENHRY, CDR2 SYGVKD. The length of the CDR3 is 13 residues. With 3 bases removed from V and 8 bases from J, the gap between germline ends came to 10 bases. The CDR3 loop is CAISESREGELFF. The CDR3 nucleotides read TGTGCCATCAGTGAATCCAGGGAAGGGGAGCTGTTTTTT.

The chain links TRBV4-1 to TRBJ1-6; 7 positions agree with TRBD1. CDR3 length: 16 residues. Germline loops: CDR1 MGHRA, CDR2 YSYEKL. V shed 0 bases and J 7 bases; nucleotides not matched to a gene: 6. In DNA, the CDR3 is TGCGCCAGCAGCCAAGATAATCCCAGGGGGAATTCACCCCTCCACTTT. It encodes CASSQDNPRGNSPLHF.

This clone has a handful of counts. This chain connects TRBV30 to TRBJ1-5; no clear D gene. CDR3 length: 13 amino acids. Germline V lookup: CDR1 GTSNPN, CDR2 SVGIG (reference sequence). With 3 bases removed from V and 9 bases from J, the gap between germline ends came to 15 bases. The CDR3 region has the DNA TGTGCCTGGAGCCGCGGGGATAAAGGGCCCCAGCATTTT. Translation: CAWSRGDKGPQHF. Looking up the rest from reference TRBV30 and TRBJ1-5 gives the full variable domain: SQTIHQWPATLVQPVGSPLSLECTVEGTSNPNLYWYRQAAGRGLQLLFYSVGIGQISSEVPQNLSASRPQDRQFILSSKKLLLSDSGFYLCAWSRGDKGPQHFGDGTRLSIL.

This chain connects TRBV11-2 to TRBJ2-5, with 7 bases identical to TRBD2. Germline values: CDR1 SGHAT, CDR2 FQNNGV. The J segment lost 2 bases and the V segment lost 5 bases, leaving 2 bases of the junction unmatched. CDR3 size: 13 residues. In DNA form, the CDR3 reads TGTGCCAGCAGCGTCGGGAGGCAAGAGACCCAGTACTTC. Translation gives CASSVGRQETQYF.

This clone was recorded a few times. The chain uses TRBV28 and TRBJ2-7, with D maybe TRBD2 (6 bases). This CDR3 has 13 amino acids. Germline assignment: CDR1 MDHEN and CDR2 SYDVKM. Trimming removed 7 bases from V and 1 base from J, with 11 bases in between. CDR3 coding DNA: TGTGCCAGCAATGGAGGGAAATCCTACGAGCAGTACTTC. Its protein product is CASNGGKSYEQYF. The whole variable domain, filled in from reference TRBV28 and TRBJ2-7, reads DVKVTQSSRYLVKRTGEKVFLECVQDMDHENMFWYRQDPGLGLRLIYFSYDVKMKEKGDIPEGYSVSREKKERFSLILESASTNQTSMYLCASNGGKSYEQYFGPGTRLTVT.

The chain recombines TRBV6-6 with TRBJ2-5; D might be TRBD1 (6 bases). In germline, CDR1 is MNHNY, CDR2 SVGAGI (reference sequence). The V end lost 4 bases, the J end lost 3 bases, and 9 bases lay between the germline ends. The CDR3 runs 13 residues. The CDR3 here is CASSWPGEETQYF. CDR3 DNA sequence: TGTGCCAGCAGTTGGCCAGGGGAAGAGACCCAGTACTTC.

The CDR3 DNA is TGTGCCAGCAGCCATACGGGTGGGGGGGCAGGTGGGGCCAACGTCCTGACTTTC. Its protein product is CASSHTGGGAGGANVLTF. The chain carries TRBV28 and TRBJ2-6; a possible D gene is TRBD2 (7 bases). CDR3 length equals 18 residues. The V end lost 6 bases, the J end lost 3 bases, and 21 bases lay between the germline ends. Germline V lookup: CDR1 MDHEN, CDR2 SYDVKM.

A few counts support this clone. The chain uses TRBV4-3 and TRBJ2-1; 16 nucleotides align to TRBD2. The CDR3 has 17 amino acids. The V segment lost 4 bases and the J segment 6 bases; nucleotides outside the gene matches: 6. The germline V gene encodes CDR1 LGHNA and CDR2 YSLEER. As DNA, the CDR3 is TGCGCCAGCAGCCGGGGACTAGCGGGGGGGCCGGGCAATGAGCAGTTCTTC. This translates into CASSRGLAGGPGNEQFF.

This clone was found a few times. V gene TRBV7-2 combines with J gene TRBJ2-6, with a tentative D call TRBD2 (5 bases). Trimming removed 5 bases from V and 2 bases from J, with 19 bases in between. The CDR3 extends over 18 amino acids. CDR1 and CDR2 (germline): SGHTA, FQGNSA. CDR3 sequence: CASSTGPRGNPGANVLTF. The DNA of the CDR3 is TGTGCCAGCAGCACCGGGCCCCGAGGGAATCCTGGGGCCAACGTCCTGACTTTC.

This clone was picked up a small number of times. V and J are TRBV9 and TRBJ2-2; D uncertain. This CDR3 spans 14 amino acids. V lost 0 bases and J 7 bases, leaving 10 bases between the germline ends. Germline CDR1 reads SGDLS; CDR2 reads YYNGEE. Here the CDR3 reads CASSVGPAVGELFF. The DNA of the CDR3 is TGTGCCAGCAGCGTAGGCCCCGCAGTCGGGGAGCTGTTTTTT.

CDR3 in amino acids: CASSPGTSGFYEQFF. In DNA, the CDR3 is TGCGCCAGCAGCCCCGGGACTAGCGGGTTCTATGAGCAGTTCTTC. The chain employs TRBV4-3 and TRBJ2-1, with 12 bases aligning to TRBD2. The CDR3 totals 15 residues. Germline-derived CDR1 and CDR2 are LGHNA and YSLEER. V shed 4 bases and J 8 bases; nucleotides not matched to a gene: 6.

The chain is built from TRBV30 and TRBJ1-5; D may be TRBD1 (5 bases). Trimming removed 5 bases from V and 5 bases from J, with 13 bases in between. Germline V gene sequence: CDR1 GTSNPN, CDR2 SVGIG (reference sequence). The CDR3 is made up of 13 amino acids. The CDR3 region has the DNA TGTGCCTGGGCATCGGGGGACGATCAGCCCCAGCATTTT. Translated: CAWASGDDQPQHF.

In its sample, this clone was seen a few times. The chain has TRBV11-3 and TRBJ2-1; 8 bases are a match to TRBD1. Germline V gene data show CDR1 as SGHNT and CDR2 as YENEEA. This CDR3 is built from 13 residues. V dropped 5 bases and J dropped 9; count of bases not matched to a gene: 6. CDR3 nucleotides: TGTGCCAGCAGCGTCAGGGGGCAAGGTGAGCAGTTCTTC. The encoded protein is CASSVRGQGEQFF.

This clone was seen a handful of times. This sequence joins TRBV9 and TRBJ1-6, with a possible D match to TRBD1 (6 bases). Per the germline V gene, CDR1 is SGDLS and CDR2 is YYNGEE. The CDR3 extends over 17 amino acids. V dropped 4 bases and J dropped 8 bases, with 22 bases sitting between them. The CDR3 spells CASSSSLRQDSDSPLHF. The CDR3 DNA is TGTGCCAGCAGCTCGTCCCTCCGCCAGGACAGTGATTCACCCCTCCACTTT.